The sequence of this TCR beta chain was determined in a study of CD8+CD57+ T cells in acquired aplastic anemia. Study-level background: Sorted cells (CD4+ and CD8+) yielded DNA amounts that averaged approximately 2.9 ug. Researchers reported that healthy donors averaged about 11 million reads for CD4+ cells.

Findings and limits, study-wide: Patients and controls had in common 25 to 35 CD8+ CDR3 sequences.

Genomic DNA, serving as template, underwent TCR beta VDJ and CDR3 profiling. Each CDR3 protein is one row after TCRdb ran MiXCR on the reads. The top ten hold around 32% of the sample, which has about 110,000 distinct CDR3 sequences, roughly 50% seen once. Many counts were recorded for this clonotype. What it recognizes is unknown. CDR1 ENHRY and CDR2 SYGVKD come from the germline V gene. This CDR3 has 17 residues. V shed 0 bases, J shed 2 bases, and the junction held 7 bases outside the gene matches. The chain is built from TRBV10-3 and TRBJ2-3; 8 positions match TRBD2. The specimen sequenced was sorted CD4+, CD8+, or CD8+CD57+ T cells (not recorded which) from PBMCs. The sequence came from a human donor in good health, serving as a control. CDR3 sequence reads: CAISESTSGAHTDTQYF. The CDR3 bases are TGTGCCATCAGTGAGTCAACTAGCGGTGCCCACACAGATACGCAGTATTTT.